The 20 T cell receptor beta chains given below trace back to one sample, sequenced in a study of breast tumors, draining lymph nodes, adjacent tissues. Using its own MiXCR run on the multiplex PCR reads, TCRdb lists one record per CDR3 protein. The sample lists some 140,000 distinct CDR3 sequences; 21% were seen once. Breast cancer patients provided tissue from their axillary draining lymph nodes. The sequenced sample consisted of axillary lymph node tissue. These receptors came from a female donor with breast cancer. Some clones in this sample may be carry-over from other donors' samples.

The chain links TRBV28 to TRBJ1-5; TRBD1 aligns across 10 bases. Germline CDR1 is MDHEN and CDR2 is SYDVKM. This CDR3 comprises 15 residues. V gave up 6 bases and J gave up 7 bases; unmatched junction bases: 9. CDR3 sequence (DNA): TGTGCCAGCAGGACAGGGGGCTTGCCGGCCCAGCCCCAGCATTTT. Translation gives CASRTGGLPAQPQHF.

The chain recombines TRBV5-4 with TRBJ2-2; 8 bases are shared with TRBD1. The CDR3 consists of 14 residues. Germline loops: CDR1 SGHNT, CDR2 YYREEE (reference sequence). V was pared by 4 bases and J by 4 bases, with 3 bases of the junction left unmatched. CDR3 coding DNA: TGTGCCAGCAGCGGACAGGGTTCCACCGGGGAGCTGTTTTTT. Amino acids: CASSGQGSTGELFF.

The table lists this clonotype with many counts. The V gene is TRBV7-9, the J gene TRBJ1-5; D unresolved. Germline V CDR1 and CDR2: SEHNR, FQNEAQ (reference sequence). V lost 5 bases and J lost 2, with 13 bases in between. The CDR3 has 15 residues. CDR3 DNA sequence: TGTGCCAGCAGCCCCCGGGTATTGGGCAATCAGCCCCAGCATTTT. Its protein product is CASSPRVLGNQPQHF.

As to this clonotype: This CDR3 is missing its conserved last phenylalanine or tryptophan, likely due to a read error. Written as DNA, the CDR3 is TGTGCCAGCAGCCAAGGATCTAGCGGGACCACAGATACGCAGTATCTT. Its protein product is CASSQGSSGTTDTQYL. The rearrangement uses TRBV3-1 and TRBJ2-3, with 9 bases lining up with TRBD2. Germline V gene lookup returns CDR1 LGHDT and CDR2 YNNKEL (reference sequence). The CDR3 sequence is 16 residues long. The V and J ends lost 1 base and 2 bases, in that order; junction bases with no gene match: 4.

The chain couples TRBV6-8 to TRBJ2-1; 9 bases align to TRBD2. J gave up 2 bases and V 10 bases, and 30 bases lay outside the gene matches. CDR3 length equals 22 residues. The germline V gene encodes CDR1 MNHGY and CDR2 SAAAGT. Written as DNA, the CDR3 is TGTGCCACACCCTGCCAGCAGTTATCGGGTAGCGGGAGTAAATGGGCCTACAATGAGCAGTTCTTC. Protein: CATPCQQLSGSGSKWAYNEQFF.

This clonotype was seen at least ten times. V and J are TRBV20-1 and TRBJ2-2; 7 nucleotides match TRBD2. CDR3 size: 14 residues. Germline V gives CDR1 DFQATT, CDR2 SNEGSKA (reference sequence). J gave up 5 bases and V 6 bases, and 9 bases lay outside the gene matches. The CDR3 sequence: CSASGVRGTGELFF. Written as DNA, the CDR3 is TGCAGTGCCAGCGGGGTTCGGGGGACCGGGGAGCTGTTTTTT.

For this clonotype: One end of the junction varies from germline; a read error may be responsible. CDR3 sequence: CASSYRGDQSQHF. CDR3 nucleotide sequence: TGTGCCAGCAGCTACCGCGGGGATCAGTCCCAGCATTTT. This chain joins TRBV3-1 and TRBJ1-5; D is ambiguous. The CDR3 consists of 13 residues. Germline CDR1 reads LGHDT; CDR2 reads YNNKEL (reference sequence).

This clonotype was detected ten times or more. The germline gene is not matched at one end of the junction; a read error may be the cause. The chain links TRBV30 to TRBJ1-2; D gene unclear. The germline CDR1 and CDR2 sequences are GTSNPN and SVGIG (reference sequence). The CDR3 extends over 11 amino acids. The CDR3 protein is CAWSRLRAPRF. The CDR3 nucleotides are TGTGCCTGGAGTCGGCTTAGGGCGCCCCGATTC.

The sample holds many counts of this clonotype. V is TRBV12-3 or TRBV12-4 and J is TRBJ2-2; TRBD2 aligns across 8 bases. This CDR3 region has 14 residues. J lost 6 bases, V lost 11 bases, and 11 bases had no gene match. In DNA, the CDR3 is TGTGCCCTGGGGAGCGGGAGAGGGCCCGGGGAGCTGTTTTTT. Its protein is CALGSGRGPGELFF.

This clonotype appeared many times. The V call is TRBV27, the J call TRBJ2-1; no firm D call. V was shortened by 7 bases and J by 6 bases, with 16 bases between the two germline ends. CDR1 is MNHEY, CDR2 SMNVEV, per germline (reference sequence). This CDR3 has 14 residues. The CDR3, as DNA: TGTGCCAGCAAAGGTTCCCTAAGTTCCAATGAGCAGTTCTTC. It codes for CASKGSLSSNEQFF.

On this clonotype: The junction shows a germline mismatch at one end, possibly a read error. This chain connects TRBV6-2 or TRBV6-3 to TRBJ2-5; 10 bases line up with TRBD2. The CDR3 spans 16 residues. Germline CDR1 and CDR2: MNHEY and SVGEGT. In DNA, the CDR3 is TGTGCCAGCAGTTACCTAGCGGGAGCCAGAAAAGAGGCCCAGTACTTC. Translated: CASSYLAGARKEAQYF.

This clonotype was counted many times. The CDR3 region has the DNA TGTGCCAGCAGCCAGACTTTTCGATCACCCCTCCACTTT. The encoded protein is CASSQTFRSPLHF. The chain recombines TRBV6-5 with TRBJ1-6, with unresolved D. Trimming took off 6 bases at V and 10 bases at J, with 13 bases between the two ends. Germline V gives CDR1 MNHEY, CDR2 SVGAGI. The CDR3 contains 13 residues.

This clonotype showed up many times. Written as DNA, the CDR3 is TGTGCCAGCAGTGAGAGGGTTAGTGATGGCTACACCTTC. Translated: CASSERVSDGYTF. The V gene is TRBV12-3 or TRBV12-4, the J gene TRBJ1-2; unclear D gene. Trimming stripped 5 bases from V and 6 bases from J, with 13 bases between. The length of the CDR3 is 13 residues.

This clonotype was counted ten times or more. This rearrangement joins TRBV7-9 to TRBJ1-2; D unclear. The germline gives CDR1 SEHNR, CDR2 FQNEAQ (reference sequence). Trimming removed 4 bases from V and 8 bases from J, with 20 bases in between. This CDR3 has 15 residues. The CDR3 bases are TGTGCCAGCAGCTCCCGGCGGACCCATAGCTCCGGCTACACCTTC. The encoded protein is CASSSRRTHSSGYTF.

The chain employs TRBV28 and TRBJ1-2; D gene ambiguous. This CDR3 contains 15 residues. The V end lost 5 bases, the J end lost 0 bases, and 13 bases lay between the germline ends. Germline loops: CDR1 MDHEN, CDR2 SYDVKM. The CDR3 reads CASSPVVTANYGYTF. The CDR3 DNA follows: TGTGCCAGCAGTCCAGTGGTAACAGCTAACTATGGCTACACCTTC.

Only a few counts were recorded for this clonotype. The genes are TRBV28 and TRBJ1-5; TRBD1 might be the D (5 bases). V shed 10 bases and J shed 0 bases, with 10 bases lying between them. CDR1 is MDHEN, CDR2 SYDVKM, per germline. The CDR3 loop spans 13 amino acids. CDR3 protein: CATTGDSNQPQHF. The CDR3 DNA reads as TGTGCCACTACAGGTGATAGCAATCAGCCCCAGCATTTT.

This clonotype appeared many times. The chain recombines TRBV9 with TRBJ1-2; a weak D match, TRBD1 (6 bases). The CDR3 spans 15 residues. Trimming cost V 2 bases and J 3 bases, with 14 bases left between them. Germline V gene lookup returns CDR1 SGDLS and CDR2 YYNGEE. CDR3 region: CASSVRDTGDYGYTF. The CDR3 DNA reads TGTGCCAGCAGCGTCCGGGACACCGGCGACTATGGCTACACCTTC.

The table lists this clonotype with many counts. The V call is TRBV20-1, the J call TRBJ2-3; D perhaps matches TRBD2 (6 bases). The CDR3 is 16 residues long. The germline gives CDR1 DFQATT, CDR2 SNEGSKA (reference sequence). Trimming left V 0 bases short and J 2 bases short, with 15 bases between. The chain's CDR3 is CSARDGAQDYTDTQYF. The CDR3 bases are TGCAGTGCTAGAGATGGGGCACAGGACTACACAGATACGCAGTATTTT.

The chain carries TRBV27 and TRBJ2-5; 9 nucleotides agree with TRBD2. The germline CDR1 and CDR2 sequences are MNHEY and SMNVEV (reference sequence). The V segment lost 6 bases and the J segment 5 bases; nucleotides outside the gene matches: 10. The CDR3 spans 15 residues. As DNA, the CDR3 is TGTGCCAGCAGAGCCACAAGCGGGAGGTTGGAGACCCAGTACTTC. Its translation: CASRATSGRLETQYF.

This clonotype was recorded many times. This chain links TRBV7-3 with TRBJ2-7; D may be TRBD1 (6 bases). CDR3 length equals 16 residues. Trimming shortened V by 6 bases and J by 0 bases, and 18 bases separated the two germline ends. In germline, CDR1 is SGHTA, CDR2 FQGTGA. DNA for the CDR3: TGTGCCAGCAGAATAAACTCAGGGGTAGCCTCCTACGAGCAGTACTTC. Its protein product is CASRINSGVASYEQYF.